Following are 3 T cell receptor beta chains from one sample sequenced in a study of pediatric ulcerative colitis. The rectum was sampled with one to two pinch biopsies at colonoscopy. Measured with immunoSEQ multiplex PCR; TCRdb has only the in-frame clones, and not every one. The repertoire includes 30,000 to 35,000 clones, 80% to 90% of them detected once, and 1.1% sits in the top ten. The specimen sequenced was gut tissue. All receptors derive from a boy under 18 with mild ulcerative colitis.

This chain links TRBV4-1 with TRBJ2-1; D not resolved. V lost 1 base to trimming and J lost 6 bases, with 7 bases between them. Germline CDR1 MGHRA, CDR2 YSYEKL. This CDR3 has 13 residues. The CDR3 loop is CASSQVSSNEQFF. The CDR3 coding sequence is TGCGCCAGCAGCCAAGTTAGTTCCAATGAGCAGTTCTTC.

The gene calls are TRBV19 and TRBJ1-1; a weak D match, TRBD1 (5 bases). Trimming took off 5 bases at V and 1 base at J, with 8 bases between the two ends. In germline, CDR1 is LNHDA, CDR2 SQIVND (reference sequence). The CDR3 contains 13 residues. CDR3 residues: CASSGAENTEAFF. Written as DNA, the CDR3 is TGTGCCAGTAGTGGGGCAGAGAACACTGAAGCTTTCTTT. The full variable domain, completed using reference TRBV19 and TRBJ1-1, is DGGITQSPKYLFRKEGQNVTLSCEQNLNHDAMYWYRQDPGQGLRLIYYSQIVNDFQKGDIAEGYSVSREKKESFPLTVTSAQKNPTAFYLCASSGAENTEAFFGQGTRLTVV.

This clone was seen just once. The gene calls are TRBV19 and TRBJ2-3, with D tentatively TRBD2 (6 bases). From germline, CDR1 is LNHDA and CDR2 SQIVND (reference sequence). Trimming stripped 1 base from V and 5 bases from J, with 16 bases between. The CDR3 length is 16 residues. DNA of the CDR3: TGTGCCAGTAGTATAGTCGGTGCGGGGTATGGAGATACGCAGTATTTT. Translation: CASSIVGAGYGDTQYF.